These 20 T cell receptor beta chains originate from one sample sequenced in a study of shared clonotypes between healthy human individuals (dated by TCRdb to between 2020 and 2021). Libraries were prepared through the immunoSEQ multiplex PCR assay. TCRdb provides this immuneACCESS table in a form limited to in-frame rearrangements. Some clones are lacking; in checked studies, under half of them reflect an unresolved V gene, and why the rest are absent is not known. For this sample the table gives hundreds of thousands of clones, of which around 96% were detected only once. The top ten clonotypes cover 0.095% to 0.13% of the sample. CD8 naive samples were obtained by positive selection for CCR7 among CD45RO-negative cells, yielding a CD45RA+CCR7+ population from which TemRA cells were excluded. Specimen: naive CD8+ T cells sorted from blood. The cell subset or site label corresponds to: CD45RA+CCR7+. These receptors were collected from a woman in her 30s in good health.

In regard to this clone: At one end, the junction sequence differs from germline, possibly due to a read error. This chain links TRBV9 with TRBJ1-2; D is uncertain. CDR3 size: 15 residues. CDR1 SGDLS and CDR2 YYNGEE come from the germline V gene. CDR3 residues: CASSVGNRPPAAAAF. CDR3 DNA sequence: TGTGCCAGCAGCGTAGGAAATCGGCCGCCGGCAGCGGCGGCCTTC.

This sequence joins TRBV7-6 and TRBJ2-7; TRBD2 matches at 14 bases. From germline, CDR1 is SGHVS and CDR2 FNYEAQ. CDR3 length equals 15 residues. V dropped 5 bases and J dropped 7; count of bases not matched to a gene: 7. The CDR3 loop is CASSPGLAGAGEQYF. The CDR3 bases are TGTGCCAGCAGCCCGGGACTAGCGGGAGCGGGGGAGCAGTACTTC.

Here the CDR3 DNA reads TGTGCCAGCAGTCCCGGGACAGGGGGACCCTACGAGCAGTACTTC. Translation gives CASSPGTGGPYEQYF. The chain uses TRBV28 and TRBJ2-7; TRBD1 matches at 11 bases. CDR1 MDHEN and CDR2 SYDVKM come from the germline V gene. This CDR3 has 15 amino acids. V lost 5 bases, J lost 2 bases, and 5 bases stayed unmatched.

The chain employs TRBV6-5 and TRBJ1-2; D is unclear. CDR1 is MNHEY, CDR2 SVGAGI, per germline. The CDR3 totals 15 residues. Trimming removed 8 bases from V and 1 base from J, with 17 bases in between. The CDR3 spells CASLQSPGINYGYTF. The CDR3 bases are TGTGCCAGCCTCCAAAGTCCTGGGATTAACTATGGCTACACCTTC.

CDR3 DNA: TGTGCCAGCAGCCCCTCCCCAAACCGGGACAGGGTCCGTGAGCAGTACTTC. Its protein is CASSPSPNRDRVREQYF. The chain couples TRBV28 to TRBJ2-7, with 9 positions matching TRBD1. Germline V lookup: CDR1 MDHEN, CDR2 SYDVKM. The CDR3 extends over 17 amino acids. Trimming removed 6 bases from V and 7 bases from J; junction bases left unmatched: 19.

The J gene is TRBJ2-7, the V gene TRBV28; TRBD1 matches at 7 bases. V shed 5 bases and J 5 bases; nucleotides not matched to a gene: 12. Germline V lookup: CDR1 MDHEN, CDR2 SYDVKM. The CDR3 has 15 amino acids. The CDR3 DNA is TGTGCCAGCAGTCCCCTCCCCGGGACAGCTAACGAGCAGTACTTC. Its translation: CASSPLPGTANEQYF.

The chain links TRBV29-1 to TRBJ2-1; D gene unclear. Per germline, CDR1 SQVTM and CDR2 ANQGSEA. The CDR3 consists of 14 residues. Trimming pared 7 bases from V and 1 base from J, leaving 14 bases between. CDR3 nucleotide sequence: TGCAGCGCTAAGGGCGCGCGTTCCTACAATGAGCAGTTCTTC. Translating it yields CSAKGARSYNEQFF.

The rearrangement joins TRBV9 to TRBJ2-2; D is perhaps TRBD1 (6 bases). Germline V gene sequence: CDR1 SGDLS, CDR2 YYNGEE. This CDR3 is built from 16 residues. V lost 4 bases to trimming and J lost 6 bases, with 19 bases between them. The CDR3 here is CASSRITGSESGELFF. The CDR3 nucleotides read TGTGCCAGCAGCAGGATAACAGGGTCTGAATCCGGGGAGCTGTTTTTT. The variable domain in full, with the rest retrieved from reference TRBV9 and TRBJ2-2, is DSGVTQTPKHLITATGQRVTLRCSPRSGDLSVYWYQQSLDQGLQFLIQYYNGEERAKGNILERFSAQQFPDLHSELNLSSLELGDSALYFCASSRITGSESGELFFGEGSRLTVL.

This chain connects TRBV6-1 to TRBJ2-3; the D gene is possibly TRBD1 (6 bases). The CDR3 sequence is 16 residues long. V lost 3 bases and J lost 2, with 15 bases in between. In germline, CDR1 is MNHNS, CDR2 SASEGT. The CDR3, as DNA: TGTGCCAGCAGTGAGTCGCGTGAGGGACACACAGATACGCAGTATTTT. Protein sequence: CASSESREGHTDTQYF.

A few counts support this clone. Other DNA variants within this sample encode the same CDR3. V gene TRBV28 combines with J gene TRBJ1-5; no reliable D call. Germline V CDR1 and CDR2: MDHEN, SYDVKM. CDR3 length equals 11 residues. V lost 5 bases to trimming and J lost 7 bases, with 6 bases between them. CDR3 nucleotides: TGTGCCAGCAGTAGCGGCCAGCCCCAGCATTTT. Its protein product is CASSSGQPQHF.

The V call is TRBV6-5, the J call TRBJ2-6, with D hard to call. The length of the CDR3 is 15 residues. Trimming took 5 bases from V and 0 from J, leaving 8 bases between them. Germline CDR1 MNHEY, CDR2 SVGAGI. This chain's CDR3 is CASSQNPSGANVLTF. The CDR3 DNA follows: TGTGCCAGCAGTCAGAACCCCTCTGGGGCCAACGTCCTGACTTTC.

The genes are TRBV7-8 and TRBJ2-1; TRBD2 agrees at 12 bases. Germline trimming cut 5 bases from V and 7 bases from J; bases unmatched to any gene: 9. Germline lookup yields CDR1 SGHVS and CDR2 FQNEAQ. This CDR3 contains 16 residues. The CDR3 DNA reads as TGTGCCAGCAGCCCGAAGACTAGCGGGAGCCGTAATGAGCAGTTCTTC. It codes for CASSPKTSGSRNEQFF.

The V and J genes are TRBV7-9 and TRBJ2-7; D might be TRBD2 (6 bases). Germline V CDR1 and CDR2: SEHNR, FQNEAQ (reference sequence). This CDR3 is 15 amino acids long. Trimming took off 4 bases at V and 6 bases at J, with 19 bases between the two ends. CDR3 amino acids: CASSSAQRAWGEQYF. CDR3 in DNA: TGTGCCAGCAGCTCCGCTCAGCGGGCCTGGGGCGAGCAGTACTTC.

The chain employs TRBV19 and TRBJ1-1, with D uncertain. Germline V gene sequence: CDR1 LNHDA, CDR2 SQIVND (reference sequence). Deletions cut 3 bases from V and 1 base from J, with 9 bases between. The CDR3 is made up of 14 amino acids. CDR3: CASSMVLGNTEAFF. CDR3 sequence (DNA): TGTGCCAGTAGTATGGTATTGGGGAACACTGAAGCTTTCTTT.

The chain joins TRBV13 to TRBJ1-1; no definite D call. This CDR3 has 13 amino acids. Germline CDR1 PRHDT, CDR2 FYEKMQ (reference sequence). Trimming took off 2 bases at V and 0 bases at J, with 4 bases between the two ends. In DNA, the CDR3 is TGTGCCAGCAGCTTATGGGTGAACACTGAAGCTTTCTTT. Translation: CASSLWVNTEAFF.

The chain is built from TRBV7-9 and TRBJ1-1; TRBD1 is a possible D gene (6 bases). The CDR3 is made up of 11 amino acids. Trimming removed 7 bases from V and 11 bases from J, with 14 bases in between. Looked up from germline, CDR1 is SEHNR and CDR2 is FQNEAQ (reference sequence). The CDR3 protein is CASTFGQRAFF. CDR3 coding DNA: TGTGCCAGCACCTTTGGACAGAGGGCTTTCTTT.

This rearrangement joins TRBV27 to TRBJ2-5; TRBD2 agrees at 11 bases. Germline trimming cut 2 bases from V and 5 bases from J; bases unmatched to any gene: 7. The CDR3 has 16 residues. Looked up from germline, CDR1 is MNHEY and CDR2 is SMNVEV (reference sequence). The CDR3 loop reads CASSLGLAGGDETQYF. CDR3 in DNA: TGTGCCAGCAGTTTAGGTCTAGCGGGAGGCGATGAGACCCAGTACTTC.

The chain carries TRBV4-2 and TRBJ2-7, with D uncertain. Germline V gene lookup returns CDR1 LGHNA and CDR2 YNFKEQ. The CDR3 contains 13 residues. The V end was cut by 3 bases, the J end by 0 bases, with 6 bases between. As DNA, the CDR3 is TGTGCCAGCAGCCAGTCCGGCTCCTACGAGCAGTACTTC. Protein sequence: CASSQSGSYEQYF.

The chain uses TRBV27 and TRBJ1-1, with D maybe TRBD1 (5 bases). This CDR3 contains 16 residues. Trimming removed 4 bases from V and 3 bases from J, with 18 bases in between. Germline assignment: CDR1 MNHEY and CDR2 SMNVEV (reference sequence). CDR3 amino acids: CASSWRLSLGDTEAFF. For the CDR3, the DNA is TGTGCCAGCAGTTGGCGACTGAGCCTAGGGGACACTGAAGCTTTCTTT.

The V and J genes are TRBV30 and TRBJ1-5; 7 nucleotides match TRBD1. The germline V gene encodes CDR1 GTSNPN and CDR2 SVGIG (reference sequence). V lost 0 bases and J lost 5; bases outside the gene matches: 1. The CDR3 is made up of 13 amino acids. CDR3 protein: CAWSVGGYQPQHF. CDR3 in DNA: TGTGCCTGGAGTGTAGGGGGCTATCAGCCCCAGCATTTT. Full variable domain (missing parts from reference TRBV30 and TRBJ1-5): SQTIHQWPATLVQPVGSPLSLECTVEGTSNPNLYWYRQAAGRGLQLLFYSVGIGQISSEVPQNLSASRPQDRQFILSSKKLLLSDSGFYLCAWSVGGYQPQHFGDGTRLSIL.